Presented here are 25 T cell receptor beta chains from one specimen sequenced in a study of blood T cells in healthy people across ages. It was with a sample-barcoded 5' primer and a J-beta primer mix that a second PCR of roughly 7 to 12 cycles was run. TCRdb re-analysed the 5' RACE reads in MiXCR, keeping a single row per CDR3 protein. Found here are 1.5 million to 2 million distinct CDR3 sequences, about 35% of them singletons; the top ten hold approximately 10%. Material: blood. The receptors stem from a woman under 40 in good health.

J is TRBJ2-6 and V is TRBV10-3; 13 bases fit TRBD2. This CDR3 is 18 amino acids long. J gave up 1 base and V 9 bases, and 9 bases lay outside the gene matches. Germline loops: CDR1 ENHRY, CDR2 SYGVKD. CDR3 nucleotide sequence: TGTGCCATTTCCGGGACTAGCGGGATAAGGTCTGGGGCCAACGTCCTGACTTTC. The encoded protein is CAISGTSGIRSGANVLTF.

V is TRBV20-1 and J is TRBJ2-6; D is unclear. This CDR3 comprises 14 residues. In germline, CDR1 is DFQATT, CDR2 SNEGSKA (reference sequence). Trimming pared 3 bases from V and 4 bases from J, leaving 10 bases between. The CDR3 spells CSARPTSGANVLTF. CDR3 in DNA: TGCAGTGCTAGGCCTACCTCAGGGGCCAACGTCCTGACTTTC.

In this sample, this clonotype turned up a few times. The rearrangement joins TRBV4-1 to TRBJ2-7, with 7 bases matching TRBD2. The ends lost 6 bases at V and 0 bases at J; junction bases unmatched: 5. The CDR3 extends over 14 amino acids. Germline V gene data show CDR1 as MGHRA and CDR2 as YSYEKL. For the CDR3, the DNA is TGCGCCAGCAGTCATAAGCGGGACTCCTACGAGCAGTACTTC. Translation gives CASSHKRDSYEQYF.

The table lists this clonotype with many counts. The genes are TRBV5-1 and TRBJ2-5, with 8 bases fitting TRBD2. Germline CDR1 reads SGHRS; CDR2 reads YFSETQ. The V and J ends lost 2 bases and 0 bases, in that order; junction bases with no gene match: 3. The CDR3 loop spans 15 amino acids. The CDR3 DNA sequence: TGCGCCAGCAGCTTCTCTAGCGGGTACCAAGAGACCCAGTACTTC. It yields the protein CASSFSSGYQETQYF.

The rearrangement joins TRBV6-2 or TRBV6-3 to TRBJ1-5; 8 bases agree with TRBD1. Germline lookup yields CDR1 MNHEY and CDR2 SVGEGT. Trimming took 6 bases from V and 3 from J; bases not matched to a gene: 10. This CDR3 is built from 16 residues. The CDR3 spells CASRDPGQDFNQPQHF. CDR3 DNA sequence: TGTGCCAGCAGGGACCCGGGACAGGATTTCAATCAGCCCCAGCATTTT.

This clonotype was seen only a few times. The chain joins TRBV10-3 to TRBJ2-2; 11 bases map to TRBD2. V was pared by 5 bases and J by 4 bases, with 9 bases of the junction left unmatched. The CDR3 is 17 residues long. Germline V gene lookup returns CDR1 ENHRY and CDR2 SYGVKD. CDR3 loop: CAISKILAGGSTGELFF. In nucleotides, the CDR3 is TGTGCCATCAGTAAGATTCTAGCGGGAGGATCCACCGGGGAGCTGTTTTTT.

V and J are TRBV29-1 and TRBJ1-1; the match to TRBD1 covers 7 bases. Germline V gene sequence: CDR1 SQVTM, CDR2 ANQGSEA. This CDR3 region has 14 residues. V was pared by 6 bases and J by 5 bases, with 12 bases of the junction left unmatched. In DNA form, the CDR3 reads TGCAGCGTGTCTAGGACAGGTTTTGTAACTGAAGCTTTCTTT. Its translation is CSVSRTGFVTEAFF.

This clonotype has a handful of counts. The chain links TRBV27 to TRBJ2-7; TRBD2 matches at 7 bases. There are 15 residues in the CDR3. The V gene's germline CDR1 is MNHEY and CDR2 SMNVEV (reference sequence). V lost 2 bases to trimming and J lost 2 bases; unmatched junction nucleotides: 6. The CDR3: CASSLLAEIAYEQYF. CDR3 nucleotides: TGTGCCAGCAGTTTACTAGCGGAAATTGCCTACGAGCAGTACTTC.

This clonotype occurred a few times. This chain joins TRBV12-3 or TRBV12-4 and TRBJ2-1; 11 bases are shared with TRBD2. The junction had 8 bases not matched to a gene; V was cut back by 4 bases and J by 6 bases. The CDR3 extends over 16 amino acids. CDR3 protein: CASSYGLAGVPNEQFF. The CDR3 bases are TGTGCCAGCAGTTATGGACTAGCGGGCGTCCCCAATGAGCAGTTCTTC.

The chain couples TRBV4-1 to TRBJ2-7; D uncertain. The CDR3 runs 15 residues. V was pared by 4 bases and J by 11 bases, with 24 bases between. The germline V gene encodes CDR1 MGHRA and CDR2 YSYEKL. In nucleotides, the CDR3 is TGCGCCAGCAGCCCTTTAGATGGCGGTACTACGAGCAAGTACTTC. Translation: CASSPLDGGTTSKYF.

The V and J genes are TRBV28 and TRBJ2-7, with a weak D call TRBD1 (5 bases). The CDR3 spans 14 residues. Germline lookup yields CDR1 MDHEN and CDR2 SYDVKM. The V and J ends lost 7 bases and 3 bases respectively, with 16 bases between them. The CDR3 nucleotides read TGTGCCAGCAACCCCCAGTCAGGGTACTACGAGCAGTACTTC. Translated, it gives CASNPQSGYYEQYF.

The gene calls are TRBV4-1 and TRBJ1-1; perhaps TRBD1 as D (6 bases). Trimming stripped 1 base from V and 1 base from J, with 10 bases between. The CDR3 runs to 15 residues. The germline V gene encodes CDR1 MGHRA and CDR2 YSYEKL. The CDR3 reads CASSQVDSPNTEAFF. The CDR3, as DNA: TGCGCCAGCAGCCAAGTGGACAGTCCGAACACTGAAGCTTTCTTT.

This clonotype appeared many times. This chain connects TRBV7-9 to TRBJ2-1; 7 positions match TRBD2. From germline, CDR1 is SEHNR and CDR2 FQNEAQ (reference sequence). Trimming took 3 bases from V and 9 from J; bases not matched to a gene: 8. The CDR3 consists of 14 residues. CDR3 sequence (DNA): TGTGCCAGCAGCTTGAACTCCGGGACTACTGAGCAGTTCTTC. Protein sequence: CASSLNSGTTEQFF.

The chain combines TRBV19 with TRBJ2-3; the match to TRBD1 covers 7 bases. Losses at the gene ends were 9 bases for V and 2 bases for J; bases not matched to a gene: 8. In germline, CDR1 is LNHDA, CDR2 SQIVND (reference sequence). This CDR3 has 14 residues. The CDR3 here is CASSTGQLTDTQYF. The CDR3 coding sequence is TGTGCCAGCTCGACAGGGCAGCTCACAGATACGCAGTATTTT.

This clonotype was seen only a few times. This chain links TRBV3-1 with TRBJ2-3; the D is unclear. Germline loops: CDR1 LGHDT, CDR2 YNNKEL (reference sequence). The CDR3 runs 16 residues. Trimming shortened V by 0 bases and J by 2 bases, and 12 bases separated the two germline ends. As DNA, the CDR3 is TGTGCCAGCAGCCAAGACCTGCCCGGTATCACAGATACGCAGTATTTT. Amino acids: CASSQDLPGITDTQYF.

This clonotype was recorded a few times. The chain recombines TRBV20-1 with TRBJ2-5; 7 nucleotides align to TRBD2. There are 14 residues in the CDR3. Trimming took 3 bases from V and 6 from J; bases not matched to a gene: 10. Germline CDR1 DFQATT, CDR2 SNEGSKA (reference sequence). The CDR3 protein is CSASPGRGEKTQYF. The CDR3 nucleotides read TGCAGTGCTAGTCCGGGACGGGGGGAAAAGACCCAGTACTTC.

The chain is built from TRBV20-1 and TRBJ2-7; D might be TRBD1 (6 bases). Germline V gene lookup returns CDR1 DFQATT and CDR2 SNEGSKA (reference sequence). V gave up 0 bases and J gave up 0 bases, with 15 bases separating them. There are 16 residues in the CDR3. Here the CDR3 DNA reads TGCAGTGCTAGAGATGAGTGGGGGCTCGACTCCTACGAGCAGTACTTC. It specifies CSARDEWGLDSYEQYF.

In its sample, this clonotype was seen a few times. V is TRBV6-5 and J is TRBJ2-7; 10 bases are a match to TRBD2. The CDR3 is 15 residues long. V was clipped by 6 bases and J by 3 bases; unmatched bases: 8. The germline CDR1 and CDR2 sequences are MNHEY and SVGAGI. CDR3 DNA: TGTGCCAGCAGGAAGTCGGGACTAGCGAACTACGAGCAGTACTTC. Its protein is CASRKSGLANYEQYF.

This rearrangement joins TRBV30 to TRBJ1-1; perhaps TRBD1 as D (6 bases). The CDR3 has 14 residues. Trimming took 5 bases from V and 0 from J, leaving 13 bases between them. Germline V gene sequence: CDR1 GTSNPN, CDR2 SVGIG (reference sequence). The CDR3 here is CAWLGGVLNTEAFF. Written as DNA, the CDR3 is TGTGCCTGGCTGGGGGGCGTTCTGAACACTGAAGCTTTCTTT.

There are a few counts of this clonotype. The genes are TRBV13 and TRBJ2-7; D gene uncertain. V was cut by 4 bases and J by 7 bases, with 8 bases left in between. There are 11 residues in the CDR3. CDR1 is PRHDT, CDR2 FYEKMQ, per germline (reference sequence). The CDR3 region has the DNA TGTGCCAGCAGCTCCTCACAGGAGCAGTACTTC. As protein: CASSSSQEQYF.

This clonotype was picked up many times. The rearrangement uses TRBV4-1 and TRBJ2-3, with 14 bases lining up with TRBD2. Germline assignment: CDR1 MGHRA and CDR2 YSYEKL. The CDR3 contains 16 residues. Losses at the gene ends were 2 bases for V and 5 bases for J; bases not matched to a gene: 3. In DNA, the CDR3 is TGCGCCAGCAGCCAAAGGACTAGCGGGGGGCAAGATACGCAGTATTTT. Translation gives CASSQRTSGGQDTQYF.

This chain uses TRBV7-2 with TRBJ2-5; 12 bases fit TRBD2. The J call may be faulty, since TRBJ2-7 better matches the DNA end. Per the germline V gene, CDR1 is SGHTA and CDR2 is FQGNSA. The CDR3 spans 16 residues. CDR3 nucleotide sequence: TGTGCCAGCAGCTTCCCCCTCGCTAGCGGGAGGGCCGAGCAGTACTTC. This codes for CASSFPLASGRAEQYF.

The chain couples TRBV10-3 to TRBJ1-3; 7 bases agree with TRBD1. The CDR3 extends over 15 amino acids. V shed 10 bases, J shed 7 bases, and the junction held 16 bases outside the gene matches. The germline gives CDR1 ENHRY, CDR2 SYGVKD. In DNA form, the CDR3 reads TGTGCCACCCTAGACAGGGCCCGTTTGGGCAACACCATATATTTT. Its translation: CATLDRARLGNTIYF.

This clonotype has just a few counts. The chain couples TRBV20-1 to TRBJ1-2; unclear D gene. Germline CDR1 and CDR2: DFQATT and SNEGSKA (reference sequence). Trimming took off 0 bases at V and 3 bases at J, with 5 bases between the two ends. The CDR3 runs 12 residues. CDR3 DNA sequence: TGCAGTGCTAGAGATTCGGACTATGGCTACACCTTC. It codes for CSARDSDYGYTF.

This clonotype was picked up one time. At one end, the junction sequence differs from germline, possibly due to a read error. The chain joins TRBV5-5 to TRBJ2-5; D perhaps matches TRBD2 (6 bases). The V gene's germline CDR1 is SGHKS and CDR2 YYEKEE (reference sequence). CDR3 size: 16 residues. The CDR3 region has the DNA TGTGCCAGCAGCGGAGCCGATGGAGGGCGCACGGAGACCAAGTACTTC. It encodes CASSGADGGRTETKYF.